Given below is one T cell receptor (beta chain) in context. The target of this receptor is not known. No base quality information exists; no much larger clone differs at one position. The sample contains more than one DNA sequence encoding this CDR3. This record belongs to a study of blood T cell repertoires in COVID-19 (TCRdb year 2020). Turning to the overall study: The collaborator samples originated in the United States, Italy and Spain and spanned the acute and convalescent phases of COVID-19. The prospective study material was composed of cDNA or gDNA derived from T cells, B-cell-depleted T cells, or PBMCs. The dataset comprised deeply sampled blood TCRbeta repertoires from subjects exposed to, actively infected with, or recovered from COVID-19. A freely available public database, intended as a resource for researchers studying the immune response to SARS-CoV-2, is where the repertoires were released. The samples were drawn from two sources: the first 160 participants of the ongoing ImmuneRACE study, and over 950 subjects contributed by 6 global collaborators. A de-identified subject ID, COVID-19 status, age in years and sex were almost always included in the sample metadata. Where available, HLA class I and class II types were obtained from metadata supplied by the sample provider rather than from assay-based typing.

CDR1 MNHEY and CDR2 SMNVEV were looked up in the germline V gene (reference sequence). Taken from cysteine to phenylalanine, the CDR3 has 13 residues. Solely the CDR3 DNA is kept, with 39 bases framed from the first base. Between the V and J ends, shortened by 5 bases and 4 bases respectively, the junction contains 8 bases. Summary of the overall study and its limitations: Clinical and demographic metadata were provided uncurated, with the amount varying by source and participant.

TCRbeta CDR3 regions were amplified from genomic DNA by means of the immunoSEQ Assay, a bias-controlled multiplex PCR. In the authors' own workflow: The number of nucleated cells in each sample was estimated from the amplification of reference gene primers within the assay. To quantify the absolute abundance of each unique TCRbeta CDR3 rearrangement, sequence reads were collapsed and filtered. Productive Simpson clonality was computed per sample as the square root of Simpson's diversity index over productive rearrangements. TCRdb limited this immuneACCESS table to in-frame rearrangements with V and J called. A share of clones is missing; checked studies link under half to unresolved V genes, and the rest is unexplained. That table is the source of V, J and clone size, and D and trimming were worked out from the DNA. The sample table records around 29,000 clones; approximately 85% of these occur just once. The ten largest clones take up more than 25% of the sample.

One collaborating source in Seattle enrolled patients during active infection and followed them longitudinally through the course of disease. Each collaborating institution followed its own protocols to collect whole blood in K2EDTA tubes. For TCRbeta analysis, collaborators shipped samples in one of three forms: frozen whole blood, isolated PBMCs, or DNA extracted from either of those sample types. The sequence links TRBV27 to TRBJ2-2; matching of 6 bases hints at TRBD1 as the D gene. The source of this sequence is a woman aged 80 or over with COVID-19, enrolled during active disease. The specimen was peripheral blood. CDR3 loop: CASSLRGTGELFF. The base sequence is TGTGCCAGCAGTCTCAGGGGCACCGGGGAGCTGTTTTTT.